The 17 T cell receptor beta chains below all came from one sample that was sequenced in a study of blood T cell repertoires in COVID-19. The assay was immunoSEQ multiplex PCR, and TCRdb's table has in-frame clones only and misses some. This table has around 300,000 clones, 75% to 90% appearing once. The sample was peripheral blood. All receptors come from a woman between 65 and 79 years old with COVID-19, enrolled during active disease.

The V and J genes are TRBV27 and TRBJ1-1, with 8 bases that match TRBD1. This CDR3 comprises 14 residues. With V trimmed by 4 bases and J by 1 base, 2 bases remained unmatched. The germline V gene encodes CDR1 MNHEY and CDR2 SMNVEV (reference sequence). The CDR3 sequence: CASSSDRANTEAFF. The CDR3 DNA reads TGTGCCAGCAGTTCGGACAGGGCGAACACTGAAGCTTTCTTT.

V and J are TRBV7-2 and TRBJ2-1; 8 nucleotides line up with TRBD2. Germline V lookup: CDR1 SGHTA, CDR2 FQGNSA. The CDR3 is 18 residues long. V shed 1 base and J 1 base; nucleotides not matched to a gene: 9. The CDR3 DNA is TGTGCCAGCAGCTTAGGACCTCCGAGCGGGGGTTCCTACAATGAGCAGTTCTTC. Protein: CASSLGPPSGGSYNEQFF.

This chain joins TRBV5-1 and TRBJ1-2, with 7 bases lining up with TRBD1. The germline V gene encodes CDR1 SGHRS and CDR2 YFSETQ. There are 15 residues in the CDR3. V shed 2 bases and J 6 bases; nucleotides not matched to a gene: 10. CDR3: CASSFNQGEENGYTF. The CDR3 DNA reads TGCGCCAGCAGCTTCAATCAGGGGGAGGAGAATGGCTACACCTTC.

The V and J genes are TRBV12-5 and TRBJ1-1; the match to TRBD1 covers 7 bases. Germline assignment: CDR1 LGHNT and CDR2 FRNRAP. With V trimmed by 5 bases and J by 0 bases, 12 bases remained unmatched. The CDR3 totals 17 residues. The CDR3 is CASGPMDRSYMNTEAFF. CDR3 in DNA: TGTGCTAGTGGTCCCATGGACAGGTCTTATATGAACACTGAAGCTTTCTTT.

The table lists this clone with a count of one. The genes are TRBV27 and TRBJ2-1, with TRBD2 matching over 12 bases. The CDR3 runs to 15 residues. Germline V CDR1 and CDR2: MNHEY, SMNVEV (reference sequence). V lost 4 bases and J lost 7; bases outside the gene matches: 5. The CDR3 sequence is CASSSRLAGVNEQFF. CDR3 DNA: TGTGCCAGCAGTTCCCGACTAGCGGGGGTTAATGAGCAGTTCTTC.

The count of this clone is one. CDR3 sequence reads: CASSLWGPEGADTQYF. Here the CDR3 DNA reads TGCGCCAGCAGCTTGTGGGGGCCCGAAGGGGCAGATACGCAGTATTTT. The rearrangement uses TRBV5-1 and TRBJ2-3, with D perhaps matching TRBD1 (6 bases). Per the germline V gene, CDR1 is SGHRS and CDR2 is YFSETQ. Trimming removed 1 base at V and 4 bases at J, with 16 bases between. The CDR3 runs to 16 residues.

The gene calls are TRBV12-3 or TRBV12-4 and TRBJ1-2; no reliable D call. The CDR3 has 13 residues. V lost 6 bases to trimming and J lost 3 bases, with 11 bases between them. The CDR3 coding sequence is TGTGCCAGCAGCCCCGGTGAACACTATGGCTACACCTTC. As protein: CASSPGEHYGYTF.

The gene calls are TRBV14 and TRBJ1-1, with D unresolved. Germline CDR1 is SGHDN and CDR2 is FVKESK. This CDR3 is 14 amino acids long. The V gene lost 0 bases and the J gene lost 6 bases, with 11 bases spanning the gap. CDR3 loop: CASSQEFLGAEAFF. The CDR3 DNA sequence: TGTGCCAGCAGCCAAGAGTTTTTAGGAGCTGAAGCTTTCTTT.

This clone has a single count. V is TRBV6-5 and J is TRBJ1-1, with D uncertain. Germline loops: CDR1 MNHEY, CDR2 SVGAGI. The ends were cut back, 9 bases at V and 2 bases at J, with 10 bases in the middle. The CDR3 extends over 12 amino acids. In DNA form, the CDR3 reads TGTGCCAGTAAAGAGGGAAACACTGAAGCTTTCTTT. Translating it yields CASKEGNTEAFF.

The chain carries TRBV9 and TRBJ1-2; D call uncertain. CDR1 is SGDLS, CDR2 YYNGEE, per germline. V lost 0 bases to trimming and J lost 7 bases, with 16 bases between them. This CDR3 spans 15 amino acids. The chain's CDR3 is CASSVDGNPWGGYTF. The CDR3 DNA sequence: TGTGCCAGCAGCGTAGACGGGAACCCATGGGGTGGCTACACCTTC.

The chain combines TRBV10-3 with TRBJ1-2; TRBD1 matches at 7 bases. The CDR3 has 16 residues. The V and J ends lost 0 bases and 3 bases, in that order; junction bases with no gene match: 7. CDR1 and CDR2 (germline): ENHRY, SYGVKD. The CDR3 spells CAISESLNRGDYGYTF. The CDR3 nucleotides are TGTGCCATCAGTGAGTCTCTCAACAGGGGTGACTATGGCTACACCTTC.

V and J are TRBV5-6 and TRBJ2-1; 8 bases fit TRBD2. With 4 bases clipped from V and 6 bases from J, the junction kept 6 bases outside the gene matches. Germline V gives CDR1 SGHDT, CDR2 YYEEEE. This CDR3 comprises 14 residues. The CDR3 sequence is CASSQAGGANEQFF. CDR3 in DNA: TGTGCCAGCAGCCAGGCGGGGGGCGCCAATGAGCAGTTCTTC. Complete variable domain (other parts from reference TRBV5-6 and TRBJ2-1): DAGVTQSPTHLIKTRGQQVTLRCSPKSGHDTVSWYQQALGQGPQFIFQYYEEEERQRGNFPDRFSGHQFPNYSSELNVNALLLGDSALYLCASSQAGGANEQFFGPGTRLTVL.

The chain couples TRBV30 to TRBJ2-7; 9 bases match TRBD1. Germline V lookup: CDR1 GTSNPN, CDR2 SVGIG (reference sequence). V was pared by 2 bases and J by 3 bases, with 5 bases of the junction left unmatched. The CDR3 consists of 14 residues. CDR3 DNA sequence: TGTGCCTGGAGTCCGGGACAGGGCTTCTACGAGCAGTACTTC. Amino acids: CAWSPGQGFYEQYF.

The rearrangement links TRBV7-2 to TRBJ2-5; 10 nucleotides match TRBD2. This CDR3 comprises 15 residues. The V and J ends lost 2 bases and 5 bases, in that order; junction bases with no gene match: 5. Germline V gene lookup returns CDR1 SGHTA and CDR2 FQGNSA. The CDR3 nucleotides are TGTGCCAGCAGCTTAAGAGCGGGGGGGCGGGAGACCCAGTACTTC. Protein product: CASSLRAGGRETQYF.

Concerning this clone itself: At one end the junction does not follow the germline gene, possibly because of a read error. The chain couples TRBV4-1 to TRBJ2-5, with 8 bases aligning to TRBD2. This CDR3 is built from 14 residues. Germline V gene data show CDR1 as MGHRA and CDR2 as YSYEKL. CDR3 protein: CASSQGPAGVLKHF. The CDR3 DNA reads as TGCGCCAGCAGCCAAGGTCCAGCGGGGGTCCTCAAGCACTTC.

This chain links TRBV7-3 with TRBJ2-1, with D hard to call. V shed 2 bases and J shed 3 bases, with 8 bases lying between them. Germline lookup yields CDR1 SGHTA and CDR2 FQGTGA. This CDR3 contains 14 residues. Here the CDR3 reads CASSLASDYNEQFF. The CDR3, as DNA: TGTGCCAGCAGCTTAGCCTCAGACTACAATGAGCAGTTCTTC.

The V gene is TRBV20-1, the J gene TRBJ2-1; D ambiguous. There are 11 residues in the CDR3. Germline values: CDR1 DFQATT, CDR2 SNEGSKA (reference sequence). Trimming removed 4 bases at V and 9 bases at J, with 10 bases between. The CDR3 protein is CSAKSLSEQFF. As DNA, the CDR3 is TGCAGTGCTAAATCTCTTTCTGAGCAGTTCTTC.